This TCR beta chain was obtained from a study of blood T cell repertoires in COVID-19 (dated by TCRdb to 2018 to 2021). Regarding the complete study: Samples covering the acute and convalescent phases of COVID-19 were provided by collaborators in the United States, Italy and Spain. The prospective study material was composed of cDNA or gDNA derived from T cells, B-cell-depleted T cells, or PBMCs. Subjects who had been exposed to COVID-19, were actively infected with it, or had recovered from it provided the deeply sampled blood TCRbeta repertoires that made up the dataset. A freely available public database, intended as a resource for researchers studying the immune response to SARS-CoV-2, is where the repertoires were released. The samples were drawn from two sources: the first 160 participants of the ongoing ImmuneRACE study, and 1,200 or so subjects contributed by 6 global collaborators. Sample metadata almost always included a de-identified subject ID, COVID-19 status, age in years and sex. Where available, HLA class I and class II types were taken from metadata supplied by the sample provider and were not determined by assay-based typing.

The immunoSEQ Assay, a bias-controlled multiplex PCR, was used to amplify TCRbeta CDR3 regions from genomic DNA. On the study's bioinformatics: The number of nucleated cells in each sample was estimated from the amplification of reference gene primers within the assay. Sequence reads were collapsed and filtered to measure the absolute abundance of every unique TCRbeta CDR3 rearrangement. Productive Simpson clonality was computed per sample as the square root of Simpson's diversity index over productive rearrangements. As stored in TCRdb, this immuneACCESS dataset retains in-frame rearrangements with V and J assigned. A fraction of the clones does not appear; measured against another copy, unresolved V genes explain less than half of the discrepancy, and the remainder lacks a known reason. D and trimming come from the DNA, and the V and J calls and clone size come from that table. The sample has some 34,000 clones on record, 85% of them singletons. The ten largest clones add up to roughly 7.3% of the sample.

As to this clone: The antigen it binds to is not known. Base qualities are not provided; no much larger clone lies one nucleotide away.

Paper-wide results and their limitations: Clinical and demographic metadata were provided uncurated, with the amount varying by source and participant.

Whole blood was collected in K2EDTA tubes by collaborating institutions according to the institutions' own protocols. For TCRbeta analysis, collaborator samples were shipped as frozen whole blood, as isolated PBMCs, or as DNA extracted from either sample type. The germline V gene provides CDR1 SGHRS and CDR2 YFSETQ. At the junction V is shortened by 5 bases and J by 2 bases, with 14 bases in between. Its CDR3 holds 14 amino acids, cysteine through phenylalanine. The DNA shown is the 42-base CDR3, in frame from base 1. The chain is assembled from TRBV5-1 and TRBJ2-7, with the identity of the D gene unclear. Specimen: peripheral blood. This clonotype was sampled from a human donor in a cohort sampled during active COVID-19. The CDR3 in this case is CASSFSQDTYEQYF. The nucleotide sequence reads TGCGCCAGCAGTTTCTCCCAAGACACCTACGAGCAGTACTTC.